Shown below are 20 T cell receptor beta chains from a single sample sequenced in a study of T cells in Graves' hyperthyroidism and ophthalmopathy. Amplified TCR beta CDR3 regions derived from RNA transcripts. During a first-round RT-PCR of the TCR CDR3, the HTBI primer set was used. TCRdb reprocessed the multiplex PCR reads with MiXCR, giving one entry per CDR3 protein. Of 300,000 to 450,000 distinct CDR3 sequences listed, about 15% were seen once; the top ten hold around a third. The sequencing sample was made of blood. Every receptor here comes from a young woman with Graves' hyperthyroidism that later progressed to Graves' ophthalmopathy.

This clonotype showed up many times. The chain links TRBV27 to TRBJ2-1; 7 positions agree with TRBD1. The germline V gene has CDR1 MNHEY and CDR2 SMNVEV (reference sequence). The CDR3 is made up of 14 amino acids. Trimming took 8 bases from V and 7 from J; bases not matched to a gene: 11. The CDR3 DNA sequence: TGTGCCAGCGGACCGGGACAGTATGGGAATGAGCAGTTCTTC. Translation: CASGPGQYGNEQFF.

In the case of this clonotype: Since a much larger clone is just one base distant, this may be a read error. The gene calls are TRBV5-1 and TRBJ2-1; the D gene is possibly TRBD2 (6 bases). The CDR3 has 15 amino acids. Germline-derived CDR1 and CDR2 are SGHRS and YFSETQ. This CDR3 reads CGSSLGGWGVDEQFF. As DNA, the CDR3 is TGCGGCAGCAGCTTGGGAGGCTGGGGTGTCGATGAGCAGTTCTTC.

The chain links TRBV5-4 to TRBJ2-1; a possible D gene is TRBD2 (6 bases). V was clipped by 4 bases and J by 6 bases, with 23 bases between them. CDR3 size: 17 residues. Germline V gene lookup returns CDR1 SGHNT and CDR2 YYREEE (reference sequence). CDR3: CASSRAAGSLGLNEQFF. CDR3 DNA sequence: TGTGCCAGCAGCCGAGCTGCAGGATCATTGGGACTCAATGAGCAGTTCTTC.

In its sample, this clonotype was seen many times. This chain links TRBV13 with TRBJ2-1; 11 nucleotides agree with TRBD2. The CDR3 has 16 residues. Germline V gene data show CDR1 as PRHDT and CDR2 as FYEKMQ (reference sequence). V gave up 6 bases and J gave up 5 bases; unmatched junction bases: 9. The DNA for the CDR3 is TGTGCCAGCAGTAATCACGGGACTAGCGGAAACAATGAGCAGTTCTTC. This codes for CASSNHGTSGNNEQFF.

The V and J genes are TRBV4-1 and TRBJ2-1; weak D call: TRBD2 (6 bases). CDR1 is MGHRA and CDR2 is YSYEKL in the germline V gene. V lost 3 bases and J 10 bases, leaving 16 bases between the germline ends. The length of the CDR3 is 14 residues. The CDR3 reads CASSHLTRSREQFF. The DNA for the CDR3 is TGCGCCAGCAGCCACCTGACTAGGTCGCGGGAGCAGTTCTTC.

Many counts were recorded for this clonotype. This chain links TRBV7-3 with TRBJ2-7, with TRBD1 as a possible D gene (6 bases). Trimming cost V 0 bases and J 7 bases, with 10 bases left between them. The CDR3 length is 13 residues. Germline V gene data show CDR1 as SGHTA and CDR2 as FQGTGA. The CDR3 spells CASSLTGAPEQYF. The CDR3 DNA is TGTGCCAGCAGCTTAACGGGGGCGCCAGAGCAGTACTTC. Combining the CDR3 with reference TRBV7-3 and TRBJ2-7 gives the whole variable domain GAGVSQTPSNKVTEKGKYVELRCDPISGHTALYWYRQSLGQGPEFLIYFQGTGAADDSGLPNDRFFAVRPEGSVSTLKIQRTERGDSAVYLCASSLTGAPEQYFGPGTRLTVT.

This clonotype appeared many times. This could be a read error, since a much larger clone is one nucleotide away. The J gene is TRBJ1-2, the V gene TRBV6-1; 10 bases line up with TRBD1. Germline V gives CDR1 MNHNS, CDR2 SASEGT. J was trimmed by 4 bases and V by 1 base; bases with no gene match: 0. CDR3 length: 14 amino acids. CDR3 coding DNA: TGTGCCAGCAGTGAAGGGACAGGGGGCTATGGCTACACCTTC. As protein: CASSEGTGGYGYTF.

This clonotype has ten or more counts. The gene calls are TRBV6-1 and TRBJ1-4; D uncertain. The CDR3 length is 15 residues. Trimming shortened V by 3 bases and J by 7 bases, and 15 bases separated the two germline ends. Germline CDR1 and CDR2: MNHNS and SASEGT. CDR3 amino acids: CASSDPKARAEKLFF. Here the CDR3 DNA reads TGTGCCAGCAGTGACCCTAAAGCCAGAGCTGAAAAACTGTTTTTT.

CDR3 residues: CATSRSERATFDTGELFF. Here the CDR3 DNA reads TGTGCCACCAGCCGATCTGAGAGGGCAACTTTTGACACCGGGGAGCTGTTTTTT. This chain joins TRBV15 and TRBJ2-2; D may be TRBD2 (5 bases). The CDR3 covers 18 residues. Germline V lookup: CDR1 LNHNV, CDR2 YYDKDF (reference sequence). V gave up 5 bases and J gave up 3 bases, with 22 bases separating them.

This clonotype was counted ten times or more. The V and J genes are TRBV11-3 and TRBJ2-1; perhaps TRBD2 as D (5 bases). Germline V gene sequence: CDR1 SGHNT, CDR2 YENEEA. V shed 6 bases and J shed 0 bases, with 15 bases lying between them. This CDR3 comprises 16 residues. CDR3 protein: CASSPSEGSSYNEQFF. The CDR3 region has the DNA TGTGCCAGCAGTCCTAGTGAGGGAAGCTCCTACAATGAGCAGTTCTTC. Variable domain in full (rest from reference TRBV11-3 and TRBJ2-1): EAGVVQSPRYKIIEKKQPVAFWCNPISGHNTLYWYLQNLGQGPELLIRYENEEAVDDSQLPKDRFSAERLKGVDSTLKIQPAELGDSAVYLCASSPSEGSSYNEQFFGPGTRLTVL.

This clonotype occurred many times. This sequence joins TRBV7-2 and TRBJ1-1, with 10 positions matching TRBD1. After removal of 5 bases from V and 4 bases from J, the junction contained 7 bases not matched to a gene. The V gene's germline CDR1 is SGHTA and CDR2 FQGNSA. CDR3 length: 15 amino acids. This CDR3 is CASSPDRGRGTEAFF. For the CDR3, the DNA is TGTGCCAGCAGCCCTGACAGGGGGCGAGGCACTGAAGCTTTCTTT.

The V call is TRBV6-1, the J call TRBJ2-5; 10 nucleotides match TRBD2. V lost 6 bases, J lost 1 base, and 5 bases stayed unmatched. Germline-derived CDR1 and CDR2 are MNHNS and SASEGT. The CDR3 length is 15 residues. CDR3 region: CASSTLAGAQETQYF. CDR3 in DNA: TGTGCCAGCAGCACGCTAGCGGGGGCCCAAGAGACCCAGTACTTC.

This clonotype turned up a few times. The rearrangement joins TRBV7-9 to TRBJ2-7; a weak D match, TRBD1 (6 bases). The CDR3 is 15 amino acids. V lost 5 bases, J lost 0 bases, and 14 bases lay in between. The germline V gene has CDR1 SEHNR and CDR2 FQNEAQ (reference sequence). The CDR3: CASSADRKSSYEQYF. The DNA for the CDR3 is TGTGCCAGCAGCGCCGACAGGAAGAGCTCCTACGAGCAGTACTTC. The full variable domain, with the rest looked up from reference TRBV7-9 and TRBJ2-7, is DTGVSQNPRHKITKRGQNVTFRCDPISEHNRLYWYRQTLGQGPEFLTYFQNEAQLEKSRLLSDRFSAERPKGSFSTLEIQRTEQGDSAMYLCASSADRKSSYEQYFGPGTRLTVT.

At least ten counts were recorded for this clonotype. The CDR3 spells CASIRTGGNTGELFF. The CDR3 nucleotides read TGTGCCAGCATCAGGACGGGGGGGAACACCGGGGAGCTGTTTTTT. This rearrangement joins TRBV28 to TRBJ2-2; 7 nucleotides line up with TRBD2. J gave up 1 base and V 7 bases, and 6 bases lay outside the gene matches. In germline, CDR1 is MDHEN, CDR2 SYDVKM. The CDR3 runs 15 residues.

In this sample, this clonotype turned up many times. The chain joins TRBV6-1 to TRBJ1-1, with D uncertain. CDR1 and CDR2 from the germline V gene are MNHNS and SASEGT. The CDR3 sequence is 14 residues long. V was shortened by 7 bases and J by 4 bases, with 16 bases between the two germline ends. DNA of the CDR3: TGTGCCAGCACTAACCCCGGGTATGGCACTGAAGCTTTCTTT. This gives the protein CASTNPGYGTEAFF.

This clonotype was recorded at least ten times. The J gene is TRBJ2-3, the V gene TRBV27; tentatively, D is TRBD2 (5 bases). V was shortened by 6 bases and J by 0 bases, with 10 bases between the two germline ends. CDR3 length equals 14 residues. The germline gives CDR1 MNHEY, CDR2 SMNVEV (reference sequence). CDR3 loop: CASSRLSSTDTQYF. Written as DNA, the CDR3 is TGTGCCAGCAGCCGACTATCTAGCACAGATACGCAGTATTTT.

This clonotype occurred many times. The gene calls are TRBV4-1 and TRBJ2-5; D is perhaps TRBD2 (6 bases). The CDR3 loop spans 16 amino acids. Looked up from germline, CDR1 is MGHRA and CDR2 is YSYEKL. The V end was cut by 3 bases, the J end by 2 bases, with 16 bases between. The chain's CDR3 is CASSQYWRGTQETQYF. The CDR3 nucleotides are TGCGCCAGCAGCCAGTACTGGCGGGGCACTCAAGAGACCCAGTACTTC.

This clonotype was detected only a few times. The rearrangement joins TRBV13 to TRBJ1-4; TRBD1 agrees at 10 bases. Germline-derived CDR1 and CDR2 are PRHDT and FYEKMQ (reference sequence). Trimming at V came to 5 bases and at J to 7 bases, leaving 4 bases not matched to a gene. This CDR3 has 14 residues. The CDR3 DNA sequence: TGTGCCAGCAGCCGAAGGACAGGGGGTGAAAAACTGTTTTTT. Protein product: CASSRRTGGEKLFF.

V gene TRBV4-1 combines with J gene TRBJ2-5; D may be TRBD1 (7 bases). CDR1 is MGHRA and CDR2 is YSYEKL in the germline V gene. The CDR3 loop spans 15 amino acids. V lost 5 bases and J lost 5, with 18 bases in between. The CDR3 spells CASSTGAGGWETQYF. The CDR3 nucleotides read TGCGCCAGCAGCACGGGAGCAGGGGGTTGGGAGACCCAGTACTTC.

This clonotype came up a few times. The chain carries TRBV20-1 and TRBJ2-3; no clear D gene. The V gene's germline CDR1 is DFQATT and CDR2 SNEGSKA (reference sequence). V gave up 0 bases and J gave up 4 bases, with 11 bases separating them. This CDR3 is built from 14 residues. CDR3 coding DNA: TGCAGTGCTAGAGACCTAGTCCGTCCAGATACGCAGTATTTT. Translated: CSARDLVRPDTQYF.